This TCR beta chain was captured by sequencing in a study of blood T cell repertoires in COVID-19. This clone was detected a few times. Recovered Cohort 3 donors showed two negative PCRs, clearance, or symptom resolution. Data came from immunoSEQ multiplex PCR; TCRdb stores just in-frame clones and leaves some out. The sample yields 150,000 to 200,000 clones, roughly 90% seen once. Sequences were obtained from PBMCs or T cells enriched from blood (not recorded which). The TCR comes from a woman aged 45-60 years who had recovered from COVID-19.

The CDR3 DNA reads TGTGCCAGCAGCTTGGCCTGGCGCGGGGGACAGTTCTTC. It encodes CASSLAWRGGQFF. This chain links TRBV5-8 with TRBJ2-1; 7 bases align to TRBD2. Germline V lookup: CDR1 SGHTS, CDR2 YDEGEE. Unmatched junction bases numbered 7, after V lost 0 bases and J lost 13 bases. The CDR3 covers 13 residues.